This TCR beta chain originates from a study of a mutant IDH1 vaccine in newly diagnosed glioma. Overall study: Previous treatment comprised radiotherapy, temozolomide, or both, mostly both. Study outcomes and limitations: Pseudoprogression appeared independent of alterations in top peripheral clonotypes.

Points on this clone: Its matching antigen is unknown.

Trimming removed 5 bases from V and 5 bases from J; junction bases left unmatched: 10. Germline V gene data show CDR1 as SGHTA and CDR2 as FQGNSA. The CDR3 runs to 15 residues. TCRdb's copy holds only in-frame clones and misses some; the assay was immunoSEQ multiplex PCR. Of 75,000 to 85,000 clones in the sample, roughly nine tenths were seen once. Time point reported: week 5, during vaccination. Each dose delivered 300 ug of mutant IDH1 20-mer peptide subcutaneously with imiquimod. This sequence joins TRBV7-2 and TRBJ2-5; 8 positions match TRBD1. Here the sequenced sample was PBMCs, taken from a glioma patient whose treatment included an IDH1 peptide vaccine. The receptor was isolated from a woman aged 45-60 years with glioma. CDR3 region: CASSPMTGVGETQYF. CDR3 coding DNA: TGTGCCAGCAGCCCTATGACAGGGGTGGGGGAGACCCAGTACTTC.